The 5 T cell receptor beta chains below were found in one sample sequenced in a study of human T cells and chemical hapten exposure. Time point denoted: patch test 1, 2 weeks after DPC sensitization. Treatment in this sample: therapeutic diphenylcyclopropenone sensitization with weekly scalp DPC. In TCRdb, the RACE reads were re-called with MiXCR into one record per CDR3 protein. The sample yields 79,000 or so distinct CDR3 sequences, 10% seen once. This specimen consisted of whole blood, obtained in connection with sensitization to the hapten diphenylcyclopropenone (DPC). The source of these receptors is a woman aged 45-65 years with alopecia areata. Some clones in this sample may be carry-over from other donors' samples.

In DNA form, the CDR3 reads TGTGCCAGCAGTTTTAACAGGGGGGGAAATGAGCAGTTCTTC. Protein product: CASSFNRGGNEQFF. This chain joins TRBV6-6 and TRBJ2-1; possible D gene TRBD1, 8 bases. The CDR3 loop spans 14 amino acids. V was trimmed by 4 bases and J by 7 bases, leaving 14 bases between them. Germline-derived CDR1 and CDR2 are MNHNY and SVGAGI (reference sequence).

This clonotype has only a few counts. V usage is TRBV18 and J usage is TRBJ1-5; perhaps TRBD1 as D (5 bases). The germline gives CDR1 KGHSH, CDR2 LQKENI. The CDR3 spans 15 residues. The V end lost 3 bases, the J end lost 6 bases, and 15 bases lay between the germline ends. The CDR3 loop reads CASSPDQGGGQPQHF. The DNA for the CDR3 is TGTGCCAGCTCACCGGACCAGGGTGGCGGTCAGCCCCAGCATTTT.

This clonotype was seen only a few times. The CDR3 here is CASSPRTGADTQYF. The CDR3 nucleotides read TGTGCCAGCTCACCTCGGACAGGTGCCGATACGCAGTATTTT. The chain combines TRBV18 with TRBJ2-3, with 7 bases matching TRBD1. This CDR3 is built from 14 residues. J was trimmed by 6 bases and V by 3 bases; bases with no gene match: 6. CDR1 is KGHSH, CDR2 LQKENI, per germline.

The genes are TRBV28 and TRBJ2-7; D uncertain. Germline CDR1 and CDR2: MDHEN and SYDVKM. The length of the CDR3 is 16 residues. The V and J ends lost 4 bases and 6 bases respectively, with 22 bases between them. CDR3 DNA: TGTGCCAGCAGTTCTGGGTACCCAAACACCCCCTCCGAGCAGTACTTC. It is translated as CASSSGYPNTPSEQYF.

This clonotype was found many times. This chain connects TRBV3-1 to TRBJ1-6; possibly TRBD1 for D (6 bases). This CDR3 is 13 amino acids long. Germline V lookup: CDR1 LGHDT, CDR2 YNNKEL (reference sequence). Deletions cut 2 bases from V and 16 bases from J, with 15 bases between. CDR3 amino acids: CASSQSVSGDLHF. CDR3 coding DNA: TGTGCCAGCAGCCAATCCGTGTCAGGGGATCTCCACTTT.